These T cell receptor beta chains were read from a single sample in a study of T-cell reconstitution after alpha-beta-depleted transplantation in children. TCRdb reprocessed the PCR reads with MiXCR, giving one entry per CDR3 protein. The table includes roughly 790,000 distinct CDR3 sequences, 16% detected once. This specimen was PBMCs, mostly from graft donor cells, taken 360 days after TCRalphabeta/CD19-depleted stem cell transplant. The receptors were gathered from a male patient younger than 18 who had a stem cell transplant for acute lymphoblastic leukemia, so the T cells may come from the graft donor. CDR3s include the opening cysteine and the closing phenylalanine or tryptophan. D genes are given only for firm matches. Some rows mark clone size as missing; the rest say once, few, many or name a class of expanded clone.

abundance,d_gene,v_gene,j_gene,CDR3aa,CDR3nt
few,TRBD1,TRBV5-1,TRBJ2-1,CASDRDNEQFF,TGCGCCAGCGACAGGGACAATGAGCAGTTCTTC
.,.,TRBV4-1,TRBJ1-5,CASSLRMSHNQPQHF,TGCGCCAGCAGCCTAAGGATGAGTCACAATCAGCCCCAGCATTTT
few,.,TRBV10-3,TRBJ1-2,CAISVYPADNYGYTF,TGTGCCATCAGTGTGTACCCCGCTGATAACTATGGCTACACCTTC
.,.,TRBV7-9,TRBJ1-3,CASSFLAGNTIYF,TGTGCCAGCAGCTTCCTAGCTGGAAACACCATATATTTT
few,.,TRBV7-6,TRBJ1-1,CASSSNLQILNTEAFF,TGTGCCAGCAGCTCCAACCTACAAATTTTGAACACTGAAGCTTTCTTT
once,TRBD2,TRBV4-1,TRBJ2-7,CASSQWVRTSGRYEQYF,TGCGCCAGCAGCCAATGGGTCCGGACTAGCGGGAGATACGAGCAGTACTTC
.,TRBD1,TRBV29-1,TRBJ1-4,CSVGRTGDEKLFF,TGCAGCGTTGGACGGACAGGGGATGAAAAACTGTTTTTT
few,.,TRBV11-3,TRBJ2-1,CASSLGLGHEQFF,TGTGCCAGCAGCTTAGGCTTGGGGCACGAGCAGTTCTTC
few,.,TRBV2,TRBJ2-7,CATRRAGLRSYEQYF,TGTGCCACCAGAAGAGCGGGCTTAAGGTCCTACGAGCAGTACTTC
once,.,TRBV7-6,TRBJ2-1,CASSGTDSGSYNEQFF,TGTGCCAGCAGCGGGACGGACAGCGGATCCTACAATGAGCAGTTCTTC
few,.,TRBV3-1,TRBJ2-6,CASSQAGGANVLTF,TGTGCCAGCAGCCAAGCTGGTGGGGCCAACGTCCTGACTTTC
many,.,TRBV6-5,TRBJ2-7,CASSYSTQGSEQYF,TGTGCCAGCAGTTACTCTACTCAGGGAAGCGAGCAGTACTTC
many,TRBD2,TRBV11-2,TRBJ2-1,CASSLGLAGDYNEQFF,TGTGCCAGCAGCTTAGGGCTAGCGGGAGACTACAATGAGCAGTTCTTC
.,.,TRBV5-1,TRBJ2-7,CASSLWSGEPYEQYF,TGCGCCAGCAGCTTGTGGTCGGGAGAACCCTACGAGCAGTACTTC
.,TRBD2,TRBV19,TRBJ2-7,CASTVKTSGSYEQYF,TGTGCCAGTACCGTCAAGACTAGCGGGTCCTACGAGCAGTACTTC
.,.,TRBV7-9,TRBJ1-5,CASSLGWGNQPQHF,TGTGCCAGCAGCCTCGGGTGGGGAAATCAGCCCCAGCATTTT
.,.,TRBV4-1,TRBJ2-7,CASSQELDEQYF,TGCGCCAGCAGCCAAGAACTGGACGAGCAGTACTTC
few,TRBD2,TRBV4-2,TRBJ2-7,CATSTSAQSSYEQYF,TGTGCCACCTCGACTAGCGCCCAAAGCTCCTACGAGCAGTACTTC
few,.,TRBV10-3,TRBJ2-7,CAISDEGTYEQYF,TGTGCCATCAGTGACGAGGGAACCTACGAGCAGTACTTC
few,TRBD2,TRBV7-3,TRBJ2-1,CASSLTGLAGDPPTYNEQFF,TGTGCCAGCAGCTTAACTGGACTAGCGGGAGATCCCCCAACTTACAATGAGCAGTTCTTC
.,TRBD2,TRBV4-1,TRBJ2-5,CASSQAWPGLADQETQYF,TGCGCCAGCAGCCAAGCCTGGCCGGGACTAGCGGACCAAGAGACCCAGTACTTC
.,.,TRBV19,TRBJ2-1,CASGPGSNEQFF,TGTGCCAGTGGCCCAGGGAGCAATGAACAGTTCTTC
few,TRBD2,TRBV6-4,TRBJ2-1,CASSPFLAGSYNEQFF,TGTGCCAGCAGTCCTTTCCTAGCGGGCTCCTACAATGAGCAGTTCTTC
many,.,TRBV12-3/TRBV12-4,TRBJ2-1,CASSPRIGLANNEQFF,TGTGCCAGCAGTCCTCGAATTGGGCTGGCTAACAATGAGCAGTTCTTC
many,TRBD2,TRBV7-3,TRBJ2-1,CASSSGLAGVNEQFF,TGTGCCAGCAGCTCGGGACTAGCGGGAGTCAATGAGCAGTTCTTC
.,.,TRBV6-2/TRBV6-3,TRBJ2-1,CASRRTGSTGSYNEQFF,TGTGCCAGCAGGCGAACAGGGAGCACAGGGTCCTACAATGAGCAGTTCTTC
many,.,TRBV5-1,TRBJ2-7,CASSLRQPLSSYEQYF,TGCGCCAGCAGCTTGAGGCAGCCCTTGAGCTCCTACGAGCAGTACTTC
.,TRBD2,TRBV14,TRBJ2-7,CASRKSGSLDEQYF,TGTGCCAGCAGAAAGAGCGGGAGTCTCGACGAGCAGTACTTC
few,TRBD2,TRBV9,TRBJ2-1,CASSPWRGGYNEQFF,TGTGCCAGCAGCCCCTGGCGGGGGGGCTACAATGAGCAGTTCTTC
few,.,TRBV14,TRBJ2-7,CASAPTSGIIIGQYF,TGTGCCAGCGCACCAACCTCCGGGATCATAATCGGGCAGTACTTC
few,.,TRBV7-6,TRBJ2-1,CASSTSTSSYNEQFF,TGTGCCAGCAGCACCAGCACGAGCTCCTACAATGAGCAGTTCTTC
few,TRBD1,TRBV29-1,TRBJ2-7,CSVLLDRGGFEQYF,TGCAGCGTCTTACTGGACAGGGGGGGATTCGAGCAGTACTTC
few,TRBD1,TRBV2,TRBJ2-5,CATFRDRGETQYF,TGTGCCACCTTCCGGGACAGGGGAGAGACCCAGTACTTC
many,.,TRBV10-3,TRBJ2-5,CATSGTAQETQYF,TGTGCCACCTCAGGGACCGCCCAAGAGACCCAGTACTTC
.,.,TRBV9,TRBJ2-2,CASSARTGTGELFF,TGTGCCAGCAGCGCCCGGACGGGCACCGGGGAGCTGTTTTTT
few,.,TRBV7-3,TRBJ2-7,CASSLGLRDYEQYF,TGTGCCAGCAGCTTGGGACTTAGGGACTACGAGCAGTACTTC
few,.,TRBV4-2,TRBJ1-3,CASSPSQGLSGNTIYF,TGTGCCAGCAGCCCCTCACAGGGACTCTCTGGAAACACCATATATTTT